Sequencing of this T cell receptor (beta chain) was carried out in a study of glioma-infiltrating T cells after dendritic cell vaccination. Study context: Patients received autologous tumor lysate-pulsed dendritic cell vaccination between about 2002 and 2013. Autologous tumor lysate was loaded overnight onto monocyte-derived dendritic cells grown about seven days with IL-4 and GM-CSF.

This clone has only a few counts. TCRB CDR3 was amplified from 2 ug genomic DNA or less. Sequencing used immunoSEQ multiplex PCR; TCRdb keeps in-frame clones, though not all of them. The data contain 65,000 to 90,000 clones, around 80% of them singletons. Patients had residual fresh-frozen tumor tissue and more than two years of survival data. This sequence originates from a human donor with glioblastoma. The sample was blood, taken before dendritic cell vaccination.

The CDR3 region has the DNA TGTGCCAGCAGCCCGCAGACCGGACAGGACGTGGAGAAACTGTTTTTT. This encodes CASSPQTGQDVEKLFF. This chain connects TRBV4-2 to TRBJ1-4; 7 bases align to TRBD1. This CDR3 spans 16 amino acids. Germline CDR1 LGHNA, CDR2 YNFKEQ. Unmatched junction bases numbered 16, after V lost 4 bases and J lost 11 bases.